These 12 T cell receptor beta chains were all obtained from the same sample, sequenced in a study of T cells in Graves' hyperthyroidism and ophthalmopathy. RNA transcripts gave rise to amplified TCR beta CDR3 regions. Primed by the HTBI set, a first-round RT-PCR was run on the TCR CDR3. TCRdb fed the multiplex PCR reads into MiXCR, producing one record per CDR3 protein. The table lists 350,000 or so distinct CDR3 sequences, roughly 18% of them singletons. Sequencing was performed on blood. The receptors here all came from a woman in her thirties or forties with Graves' ophthalmopathy.

Concerning this clonotype itself: Just one base apart from a much larger clone, this may be a read error. V gene TRBV11-2 combines with J gene TRBJ2-2; D uncertain. Trimming cost V 8 bases and J 6 bases, with 19 bases left between them. This CDR3 region has 15 residues. CDR1 and CDR2 (germline): SGHAT, FQNNGV. This chain's CDR3 is CASGVPNRASGELFF. CDR3 DNA: TGTGCCAGCGGGGTCCCCAACCGGGCCTCCGGGGAGCTGTTTTTT.

This clonotype appeared many times. This clone may be a read error of a much larger clone one base away. The chain has TRBV6-1 and TRBJ2-7; weak D call: TRBD2 (5 bases). Trimming took off 5 bases at V and 8 bases at J, with 10 bases between the two ends. This CDR3 has 11 amino acids. Germline lookup yields CDR1 MNHNS and CDR2 SASEGT. CDR3 amino acids: CASSPKRKQYF. In DNA, the CDR3 is TGTGCCAGCAGTCCTAAGCGGAAGCAGTACTTC.

Many counts were recorded for this clonotype. The chain joins TRBV20-1 to TRBJ1-2; D possibly corresponds to TRBD1 (5 bases). Trimming took off 2 bases at V and 2 bases at J, with 9 bases between the two ends. The germline gives CDR1 DFQATT, CDR2 SNEGSKA (reference sequence). The CDR3 has 13 residues. In nucleotides, the CDR3 is TGCAGTGCTAGACCGTGGGACAACTATGGCTACACCTTC. This gives the protein CSARPWDNYGYTF.

The chain is built from TRBV28 and TRBJ1-5; D is perhaps TRBD1 (6 bases). There are 14 residues in the CDR3. V lost 6 bases and J lost 4, with 13 bases in between. The germline gives CDR1 MDHEN, CDR2 SYDVKM. CDR3 in amino acids: CASSQMDRNQPQHF. DNA for the CDR3: TGTGCCAGCAGCCAAATGGACAGAAATCAGCCCCAGCATTTT. The variable domain in full, completed from reference TRBV28 and TRBJ1-5, reads DVKVTQSSRYLVKRTGEKVFLECVQDMDHENMFWYRQDPGLGLRLIYFSYDVKMKEKGDIPEGYSVSREKKERFSLILESASTNQTSMYLCASSQMDRNQPQHFGDGTRLSIL.

This clonotype was detected a few times. The chain combines TRBV29-1 with TRBJ2-6, with D perhaps given as TRBD1 or TRBD2 (5 bases each). V was trimmed by 7 bases and J by 3 bases, leaving 16 bases between them. The V gene's germline CDR1 is SQVTM and CDR2 ANQGSEA. This CDR3 region has 15 residues. This CDR3 is CSALVGTRGANVLTF. CDR3 bases: TGCAGCGCTCTAGTGGGGACGCGTGGGGCCAACGTCCTGACTTTC.

There are many counts of this clonotype. The chain combines TRBV28 with TRBJ2-5; D may be TRBD2 (5 bases). The CDR3 contains 15 residues. Germline assignment: CDR1 MDHEN and CDR2 SYDVKM. Deletions cut 3 bases from V and 1 base from J, with 12 bases between. The CDR3, as DNA: TGTGCCAGCAGTTTGGCCGGGGATCCCCAAGAGACCCAGTACTTC. Translating gives CASSLAGDPQETQYF.

This clonotype was counted between two and nine times. The chain recombines TRBV12-3 or TRBV12-4 with TRBJ2-5, with 8 bases lining up with TRBD1. The CDR3 has 15 residues. The J segment lost 2 bases and the V segment lost 6 bases, leaving 8 bases of the junction unmatched. The CDR3 is CASSSPRTGQETQYF. DNA for the CDR3: TGTGCCAGCAGCTCACCGCGGACAGGGCAAGAGACCCAGTACTTC.

This clonotype was found many times. The V gene is TRBV6-2 or TRBV6-3, the J gene TRBJ2-7; D gene unclear. The V gene's germline CDR1 is MNHEY and CDR2 SVGEGT. This CDR3 has 15 amino acids. Between the trimmed V and J ends, which lost 0 bases and 0 bases, there was a span of 9 bases. As DNA, the CDR3 is TGTGCCAGCAGTTACTCGGGCGTTCTCTCCTACGAGCAGTACTTC. Translating gives CASSYSGVLSYEQYF.

This clonotype has ten or more counts. The chain recombines TRBV12-3 or TRBV12-4 with TRBJ2-7; 9 bases map to TRBD1. J lost 6 bases, V lost 1 base, and 4 bases had no gene match. This CDR3 is 14 amino acids long. The CDR3 coding sequence is TGTGCCAGCAGTTTAGACAGGGGGCCGCGCGAGCAGTACTTC. It yields the protein CASSLDRGPREQYF.

This clonotype showed up just a few times. The chain recombines TRBV4-1 with TRBJ1-5; TRBD1 might be the D (5 bases). Trimming took 3 bases from V and 3 from J, leaving 12 bases between them. This CDR3 is built from 15 residues. Germline CDR1 MGHRA, CDR2 YSYEKL. In DNA, the CDR3 is TGCGCCAGCAGCCAGCTCACAGGTATCAATCAGCCCCAGCATTTT. It yields the protein CASSQLTGINQPQHF.

The chain combines TRBV29-1 with TRBJ1-1; D may be TRBD1 (6 bases). Germline CDR1 and CDR2: SQVTM and ANQGSEA. CDR3 size: 14 residues. V shed 1 base and J shed 2 bases, with 11 bases lying between them. CDR3 nucleotides: TGCAGCGTTGAAGCAGGGGTGGCCAACACTGAAGCTTTCTTT. This encodes CSVEAGVANTEAFF.

This clonotype was detected many times. The V and J genes are TRBV20-1 and TRBJ2-7; tentatively, D is TRBD2 (5 bases). V was pared by 2 bases and J by 0 bases, with 14 bases between. The CDR3 loop spans 15 amino acids. Per germline, CDR1 DFQATT and CDR2 SNEGSKA (reference sequence). CDR3 loop: CSARSSWESSYEQYF. DNA of the CDR3: TGCAGTGCTAGATCTAGCTGGGAAAGCTCCTACGAGCAGTACTTC.